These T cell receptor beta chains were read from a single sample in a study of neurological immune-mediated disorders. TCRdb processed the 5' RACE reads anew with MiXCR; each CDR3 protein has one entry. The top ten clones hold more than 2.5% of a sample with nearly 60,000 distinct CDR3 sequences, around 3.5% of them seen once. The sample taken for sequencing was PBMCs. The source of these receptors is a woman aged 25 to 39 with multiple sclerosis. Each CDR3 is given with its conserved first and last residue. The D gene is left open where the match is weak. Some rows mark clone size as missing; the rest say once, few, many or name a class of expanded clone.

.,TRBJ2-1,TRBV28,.,CASSSAGSGVTSYNEQFF,TGTGCCAGCAGTTCGGCAGGCTCGGGAGTTACGTCCTACAATGAGCAGTTCTTC
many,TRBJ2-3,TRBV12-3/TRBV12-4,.,CASSLGGEATDTQYF,TGTGCCAGCAGTTTGGGCGGGGAGGCGACAGATACGCAGTATTTT
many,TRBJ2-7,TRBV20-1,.,CSATGTNSYEQYF,TGCAGTGCTACCGGGACCAATTCCTACGAGCAGTACTTC
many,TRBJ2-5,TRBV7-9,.,CASMGARETQYF,TGTGCCAGTATGGGGGCGCGGGAGACCCAGTACTTC
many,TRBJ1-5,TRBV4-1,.,CASSLGGSSGGFNQPQHF,TGCGCCAGCAGCCTAGGAGGTTCTAGCGGGGGCTTCAATCAGCCCCAGCATTTT
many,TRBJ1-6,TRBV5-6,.,CASSLGRGIGNSPLHF,TGTGCCAGCAGCTTGGGCAGGGGAATTGGGAATTCACCCCTCCACTTT
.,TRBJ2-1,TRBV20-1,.,CSARDSQGSSYNEQFF,TGCAGTGCTAGAGATTCGCAGGGCAGCTCCTACAATGAGCAGTTCTTC
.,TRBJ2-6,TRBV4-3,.,CASSQGPGVNSGAKVLTF,TGCGCCAGCAGCCAAGGCCCAGGGGTTAATTCTGGGGCCAAAGTCCTGACTTTC
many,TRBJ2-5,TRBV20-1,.,CSASEGFVETQYF,TGCAGTGCTAGCGAGGGTTTTGTGGAGACCCAGTACTTC
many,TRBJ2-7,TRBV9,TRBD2,CASSVAAGPSYEQYF,TGTGCCAGCAGCGTAGCAGCGGGACCGTCCTACGAGCAGTACTTC
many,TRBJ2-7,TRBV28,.,CASSLIWNSYEQYF,TGTGCCAGCAGTTTAATTTGGAACTCCTACGAGCAGTACTTC
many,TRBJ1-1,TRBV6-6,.,CASSLTGVLNTEAFF,TGTGCCAGCAGTTTGACGGGGGTTCTGAACACTGAAGCTTTCTTT
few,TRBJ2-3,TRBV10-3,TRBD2,CAIRPTSGASGDLLSTDTQYF,TGTGCCATCAGGCCCACTTCCGGGGCTAGCGGGGATCTGTTAAGCACAGATACGCAGTATTTT
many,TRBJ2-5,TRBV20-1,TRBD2,CSALHPTSGRETQYF,TGCAGTGCCCTCCATCCTACTAGCGGGAGAGAGACCCAGTACTTC
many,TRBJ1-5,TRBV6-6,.,CASSYPTQYDQPQNF,TGTGCCAGCAGTTACCCCACACAATATGATCAGCCCCAGAATTTT
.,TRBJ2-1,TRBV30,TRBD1,CAWTFGTANNEQFF,TGTGCCTGGACCTTCGGGACAGCCAACAATGAGCAGTTCTTC
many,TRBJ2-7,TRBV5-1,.,CASSSSTGPYEQYF,TGCGCCAGCAGCTCCTCGACAGGCCCCTACGAGCAGTACTTC
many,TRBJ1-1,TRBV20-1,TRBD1,CSARIIPGQGKAEAFF,TGCAGTGCTAGAATTATTCCGGGACAGGGAAAGGCTGAAGCTTTCTTT
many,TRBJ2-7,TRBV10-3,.,CAITGGGTSEQYF,TGTGCCATAACAGGGGGGGGGACCTCCGAGCAGTACTTC
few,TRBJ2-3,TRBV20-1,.,CSATTDTQYF,TGCAGTGCCACCACAGATACGCAGTATTTT
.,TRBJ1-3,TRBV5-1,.,CASSLGETLRSGNTIYF,TGCGCCAGCAGCTTGGGGGAAACTCTTCGCTCTGGAAACACCATATATTTT
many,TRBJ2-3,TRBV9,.,CASSVGQRTDTQYF,TGTGCCAGCAGCGTAGGTCAGAGAACAGATACGCAGTATTTT
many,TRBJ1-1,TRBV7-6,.,CASRGEPMNTEAFF,TGTGCCAGCAGGGGAGAGCCTATGAACACTGAAGCTTTCTTT
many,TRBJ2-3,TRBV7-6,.,CASSSRQAPTDTQYF,TGTGCCAGCAGCTCCCGACAGGCCCCTACAGATACGCAGTATTTT
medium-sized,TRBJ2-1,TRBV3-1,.,CASSPGELSYNEQFF,TGTGCCAGCAGCCCAGGGGAGCTCTCCTACAATGAGCAGTTCTTC
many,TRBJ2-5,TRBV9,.,CASSVAVSEQETQYF,TGTGCCAGCAGCGTAGCTGTCTCAGAACAAGAGACCCAGTACTTC
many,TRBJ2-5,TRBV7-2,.,CASSLTIGVGETQYF,TGTGCCAGCAGCCTAACAATAGGGGTCGGAGAGACCCAGTACTTC
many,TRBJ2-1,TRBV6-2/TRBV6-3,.,CASSYNLAYNEQFF,TGTGCCAGCAGTTATAATCTAGCTTACAATGAGCAGTTCTTC
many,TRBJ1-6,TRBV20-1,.,CSAAPPGDLNSPLHF,TGCAGTGCTGCCCCCCCAGGGGACCTCAATTCACCCCTCCACTTT
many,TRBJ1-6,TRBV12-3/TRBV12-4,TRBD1,CASSMGQGHSPLNF,TGTGCCAGCAGTATGGGACAGGGGCATTCACCCCTCAACTTT
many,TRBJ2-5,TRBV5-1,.,CASSSSPGLETQYF,TGCGCCAGCAGCTCATCCCCGGGACTGGAGACCCAGTACTTC
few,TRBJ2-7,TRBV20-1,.,CSARDRDPGPSYEQYF,TGCAGTGCTAGAGACCGCGACCCCGGACCGAGCTACGAGCAGTACTTC
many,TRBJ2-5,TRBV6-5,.,CATGVWETQYF,TGTGCCACTGGGGTGTGGGAGACCCAGTACTTC
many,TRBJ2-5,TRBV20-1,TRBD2,CSARGPWGGGGQETQYF,TGCAGTGCTAGAGGGCCCTGGGGGGGAGGAGGCCAAGAGACCCAGTACTTC
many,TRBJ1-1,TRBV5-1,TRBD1,CASSFWGQDEAFF,TGCGCCAGCAGCTTTTGGGGACAGGATGAAGCTTTCTTT
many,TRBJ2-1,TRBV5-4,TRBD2,CASSFLAGESEQFF,TGTGCCAGCAGCTTCCTAGCGGGAGAAAGTGAGCAGTTCTTC
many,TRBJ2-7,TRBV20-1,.,CQWGPLVQYF,TGCCAGTGGGGGCCTTTGGTGCAGTACTTC
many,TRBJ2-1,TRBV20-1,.,CSARVMTSSYNEQFF,TGCAGTGCTAGAGTTATGACAAGCTCCTACAATGAGCAGTTCTTC
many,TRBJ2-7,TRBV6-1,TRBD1,CASSGDRGKRYEQYF,TGTGCCAGCAGTGGGGACAGGGGAAAGCGGTACGAGCAGTACTTC
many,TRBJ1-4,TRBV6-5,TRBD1,CASFSGQGGKLFF,TGTGCCTCTTTTTCGGGACAGGGTGGAAAACTGTTTTTT
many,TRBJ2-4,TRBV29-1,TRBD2,CSVVPASGGAWAKKIQYF,TGCAGCGTTGTCCCTGCTAGCGGGGGGGCCTGGGCCAAAAAAATTCAGTACTTC
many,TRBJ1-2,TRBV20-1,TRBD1,CSASPGQEGYGYTF,TGCAGTGCTAGCCCGGGACAGGAGGGTTATGGCTACACCTTC
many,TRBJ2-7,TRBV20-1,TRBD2,CSARGQTSGEILVQYF,TGCAGTGCTAGGGGGCAGACTAGCGGGGAGATACTAGTGCAGTACTTC
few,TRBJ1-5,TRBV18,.,CASSSILDQPQNF,TGTGCCAGCTCCTCGATCTTAGATCAGCCCCAGAATTTT
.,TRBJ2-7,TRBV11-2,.,CASSFDVGGIYEQYF,TGTGCCAGCAGCTTTGATGTAGGGGGGATCTACGAGCAGTACTTC
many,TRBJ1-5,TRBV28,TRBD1,CATTGQSNQPQNF,TGTGCCACCACGGGACAGAGCAATCAGCCCCAGAATTTT
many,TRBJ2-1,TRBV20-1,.,CSARDMTGVYNEQFF,TGCAGTGCTAGAGATATGACGGGAGTCTACAATGAGCAGTTCTTC
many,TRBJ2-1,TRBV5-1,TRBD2,CASGLADEQFF,TGCGCCAGTGGGCTAGCGGATGAGCAGTTCTTC
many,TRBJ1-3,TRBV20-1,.,CSAKVSSGNTIYF,TGCAGTGCTAAGGTCAGCTCTGGAAACACCATATATTTT
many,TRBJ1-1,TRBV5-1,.,CASSWRRTNTEAFF,TGCGCCAGCAGCTGGCGACGGACGAACACTGAAGCTTTCTTT
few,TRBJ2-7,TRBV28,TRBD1,CASRGGTGGYEQYF,TGTGCCAGCAGGGGAGGGACAGGGGGATACGAGCAGTACTTC
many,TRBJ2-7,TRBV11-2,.,CASSPDRHYEQYF,TGTGCCAGCAGCCCGGACAGACACTACGAGCAGTACTTC